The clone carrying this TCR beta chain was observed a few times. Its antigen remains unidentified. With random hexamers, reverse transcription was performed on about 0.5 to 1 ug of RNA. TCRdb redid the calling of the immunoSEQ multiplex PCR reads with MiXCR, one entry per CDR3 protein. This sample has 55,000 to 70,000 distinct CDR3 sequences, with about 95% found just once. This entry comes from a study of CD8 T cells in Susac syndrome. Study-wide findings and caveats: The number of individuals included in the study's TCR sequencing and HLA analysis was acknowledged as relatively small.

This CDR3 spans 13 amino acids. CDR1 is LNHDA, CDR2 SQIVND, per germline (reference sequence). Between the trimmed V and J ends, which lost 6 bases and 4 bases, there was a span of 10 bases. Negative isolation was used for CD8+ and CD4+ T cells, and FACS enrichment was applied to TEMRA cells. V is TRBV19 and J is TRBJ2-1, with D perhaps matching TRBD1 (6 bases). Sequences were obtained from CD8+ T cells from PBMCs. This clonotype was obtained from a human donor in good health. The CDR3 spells CASSETGYNEQFF. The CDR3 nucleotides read TGTGCCAGTAGCGAAACAGGGTACAATGAGCAGTTCTTC.